These 24 T cell receptor beta chains originate from one sample sequenced in a study of human T cells and chemical hapten exposure. Time point given: patch test 3, about 24 weeks after DPC sensitization. Treatment indicated: therapeutic diphenylcyclopropenone sensitization with weekly scalp DPC. TCRdb passed the RACE reads through MiXCR, listing each CDR3 protein once. The sample has 100,000 to 150,000 distinct CDR3 sequences; around 11% are singletons. The material sequenced was whole blood, taken in connection with sensitization to the hapten diphenylcyclopropenone (DPC). The source of these receptors is a woman between 45 and 60 years old with alopecia areata. Some clones in this sample may be carry-over from other donors' samples.

This clonotype has a handful of counts. The chain couples TRBV12-3 or TRBV12-4 to TRBJ2-1, with 7 bases identical to TRBD1. Trimming at V came to 5 bases and at J to 9 bases, leaving 10 bases not matched to a gene. The CDR3 is 14 residues long. The CDR3 DNA reads as TGTGCCAGCAGTCCGGGACAGTCCTTCTCTGAGCAGTTCTTC. Protein sequence: CASSPGQSFSEQFF.

This clonotype was observed a few times. The rearrangement joins TRBV5-1 to TRBJ1-5, with D perhaps TRBD1 (5 bases). This CDR3 is 14 amino acids long. V shed 0 bases and J shed 5 bases, with 9 bases lying between them. In germline, CDR1 is SGHRS, CDR2 YFSETQ. The CDR3 sequence: CASSLAGGYQPQHF. CDR3 DNA: TGCGCCAGCAGCTTGGCCGGGGGTTATCAGCCCCAGCATTTT.

This chain connects TRBV18 to TRBJ1-2; D might be TRBD1 (5 bases). The CDR3 has 16 residues. The germline V gene has CDR1 KGHSH and CDR2 LQKENI. Trimming pared 2 bases from V and 0 bases from J, leaving 13 bases between. The CDR3: CASSPYVDSSNYGYTF. In nucleotides, the CDR3 is TGTGCCAGCTCACCATACGTCGACAGCTCTAACTATGGCTACACCTTC.

The genes are TRBV20-1 and TRBJ1-5; TRBD1 aligns across 8 bases. The CDR3 has 13 residues. Germline V gives CDR1 DFQATT, CDR2 SNEGSKA (reference sequence). V trimming: 3 bases; J trimming: 6 bases; junction bases outside the gene matches: 4. The CDR3 DNA follows: TGCAGTGCTAGGGTCGACAGGGGTCAGCCCCAGCATTTT. Protein product: CSARVDRGQPQHF.

In its sample, this clonotype was seen a few times. The gene calls are TRBV12-3 or TRBV12-4 and TRBJ2-7, with no clear D. The CDR3 is 12 residues long. V was pared by 2 bases and J by 5 bases, with 7 bases between. The CDR3 coding sequence is TGTGCCAGCAGTTTAATCGGTAACGAGCAGTACTTC. Its protein is CASSLIGNEQYF.

This clonotype was seen only a few times. The V and J genes are TRBV27 and TRBJ2-5; 11 bases map to TRBD2. Germline trimming cut 6 bases from V and 4 bases from J; bases unmatched to any gene: 10. Germline CDR1 and CDR2: MNHEY and SMNVEV (reference sequence). The CDR3 is 16 amino acids. The CDR3 DNA reads as TGTGCCAGCAGACATAGCGGGGGGGCGCGCTCAGAGACCCAGTACTTC. As protein: CASRHSGGARSETQYF.

The chain combines TRBV4-2 with TRBJ1-1; 12 nucleotides match TRBD1. CDR3 length: 16 amino acids. The germline V gene encodes CDR1 LGHNA and CDR2 YNFKEQ. V dropped 4 bases and J dropped 1; count of bases not matched to a gene: 4. The CDR3 bases are TGTGCCAGCAGCCCCGGGACAGGGGGCGCGAACACTGAAGCTTTCTTT. This gives the protein CASSPGTGGANTEAFF.

This sequence joins TRBV11-3 and TRBJ2-7, with D possibly TRBD2 on 7 matching bases. Germline CDR1 and CDR2: SGHNT and YENEEA. The CDR3 has 16 amino acids. V was pared by 2 bases and J by 0 bases, with 14 bases between. This CDR3 reads CASSLKGGGFSYEQYF. The CDR3 DNA reads TGTGCCAGCAGCTTAAAAGGCGGGGGCTTCTCCTACGAGCAGTACTTC.

The genes are TRBV20-1 and TRBJ2-3; 7 nucleotides agree with TRBD2. The V segment lost 5 bases and the J segment 2 bases; nucleotides outside the gene matches: 13. The CDR3 is 16 residues long. Germline V gives CDR1 DFQATT, CDR2 SNEGSKA (reference sequence). The DNA of the CDR3 is TGCAGTGCTGTCTCCCCAGGGAGGGCCCTCACAGATACGCAGTATTTT. Protein sequence: CSAVSPGRALTDTQYF.

V and J are TRBV29-1 and TRBJ1-3, with 7 bases that match TRBD1. This CDR3 contains 16 residues. Germline V CDR1 and CDR2: SQVTM, ANQGSEA. With V trimmed by 3 bases and J by 2 bases, 10 bases remained unmatched. This CDR3 is CSVDIGQGVPGNTIYF. In DNA, the CDR3 is TGCAGCGTTGATATCGGCCAGGGGGTCCCTGGAAACACCATATATTTT.

This clonotype occurred a few times. CDR3 bases: TGTGCCAGCGTACGGGGGAACACCGGGGAGCTGTTTTTT. Translating gives CASVRGNTGELFF. This sequence joins TRBV4-2 and TRBJ2-2, with D tentatively TRBD2 (5 bases). Trimming took 8 bases from V and 1 from J, leaving 8 bases between them. CDR1 and CDR2 from the germline V gene are LGHNA and YNFKEQ. The CDR3 runs 13 residues.

At least ten counts were recorded for this clonotype. The J gene is TRBJ2-5, the V gene TRBV20-1; 9 nucleotides align to TRBD2. CDR1 is DFQATT and CDR2 is SNEGSKA in the germline V gene (reference sequence). V lost 2 bases, J lost 2 bases, and 9 bases stayed unmatched. The CDR3 loop spans 16 amino acids. CDR3 nucleotide sequence: TGCAGTGCTAGAAAGGGGCTAGCGGGGAATCAAGAGACCCAGTACTTC. It yields the protein CSARKGLAGNQETQYF.

This clonotype was picked up a small number of times. This chain links TRBV20-1 with TRBJ2-4; no reliable D call. The V and J ends lost 7 bases and 0 bases respectively, with 10 bases between them. This CDR3 comprises 13 residues. CDR1 DFQATT and CDR2 SNEGSKA come from the germline V gene (reference sequence). CDR3 in amino acids: CSVGRLAKNIQYF. The CDR3 DNA follows: TGCAGTGTCGGACGTCTAGCCAAAAACATTCAGTACTTC.

The chain carries TRBV5-5 and TRBJ2-7; D may be TRBD1 (5 bases). The V gene's germline CDR1 is SGHKS and CDR2 YYEKEE (reference sequence). The CDR3 runs to 13 residues. Trimming stripped 2 bases from V and 6 bases from J, with 12 bases between. As DNA, the CDR3 is TGTGCCAGCAGCTTAGATCCAGGGCGCGAGCAGTACTTC. Its protein product is CASSLDPGREQYF.

V is TRBV9 and J is TRBJ2-1; perhaps TRBD2 as D (7 bases). The CDR3 is made up of 12 amino acids. Trimming pared 7 bases from V and 9 bases from J, leaving 14 bases between. The germline gives CDR1 SGDLS, CDR2 YYNGEE. This CDR3 reads CASGGARVEQFF. DNA for the CDR3: TGTGCCAGCGGGGGGGCGAGGGTTGAGCAGTTCTTC. The complete variable domain, with remaining parts taken from reference TRBV9 and TRBJ2-1, reads DSGVTQTPKHLITATGQRVTLRCSPRSGDLSVYWYQQSLDQGLQFLIQYYNGEERAKGNILERFSAQQFPDLHSELNLSSLELGDSALYFCASGGARVEQFFGPGTRLTVL.

The chain joins TRBV2 to TRBJ1-6, with no clear D. V was cut by 4 bases and J by 6 bases, with 19 bases left in between. Germline CDR1 reads SNHLY; CDR2 reads FYNNEI. This CDR3 contains 17 residues. The CDR3 loop reads CASSVLQGMPSNSPLHF. The DNA for the CDR3 is TGTGCCAGCAGTGTATTACAAGGGATGCCCTCTAATTCACCCCTCCACTTT.

CDR3 sequence (DNA): TGTGCCAGCAGTTTCTCGGGGAGAGGGTTCACTGAAGCTTTCTTT. It encodes CASSFSGRGFTEAFF. The rearrangement uses TRBV12-3 or TRBV12-4 and TRBJ1-1; D not resolved. The CDR3 extends over 15 amino acids. The V and J ends lost 3 bases and 4 bases respectively, with 15 bases between them.

The chain links TRBV28 to TRBJ2-7; TRBD1 agrees at 7 bases. The V gene end was trimmed by 7 bases and the J gene end by 3 bases; junction bases not matched to a gene: 9. The CDR3 extends over 14 amino acids. Germline V CDR1 and CDR2: MDHEN, SYDVKM. CDR3 bases: TGTGCCAGCAAGCCCGGGACAGATAACTACGAGCAGTACTTC. Its translation is CASKPGTDNYEQYF.

The V and J genes are TRBV12-3 or TRBV12-4 and TRBJ2-3; TRBD2 matches 9 bases. CDR3 length equals 19 residues. V lost 4 bases and J lost 6; bases outside the gene matches: 20. CDR3 in amino acids: CASSSLHRLAGSLADTQYF. CDR3 bases: TGTGCCAGCAGTTCCCTCCACCGGCTAGCGGGGAGTCTCGCCGATACGCAGTATTTT.

This clonotype has ten or more counts. V is TRBV20-1 and J is TRBJ2-5; 7 bases fit TRBD2. With 3 bases clipped from V and 9 bases from J, the junction kept 10 bases outside the gene matches. From germline, CDR1 is DFQATT and CDR2 SNEGSKA (reference sequence). The CDR3 runs 13 residues. The CDR3 nucleotides are TGCAGTGCTAGCACCGGGACCCGGGGGGCCCAGTACTTC. Residues: CSASTGTRGAQYF.

On this clonotype itself: A much larger clone sits a single nucleotide away, making a read error possible. The chain couples TRBV2 to TRBJ1-2, with a possible D match to TRBD1 (5 bases). The V end was cut by 3 bases, the J end by 6 bases, with 20 bases between. Germline V gene data show CDR1 as SNHLY and CDR2 as FYNNEI. The CDR3 has 16 amino acids. The CDR3 here is CASSEVRGWGQDGYTF. CDR3 nucleotide sequence: TGTGCCAGCAGTGAGGTTAGGGGCTGGGGCCAGGATGGCTACACCTTC. The full variable domain, completed using reference TRBV2 and TRBJ1-2, is EPEVTQTPSHQVTQMGQEVILRCVPISNHLYFYWYRQILGQKVEFLVSFYNNEISEKSEIFDDQFSVERPDGSNFTLKIRSTKLEDSAMYFCASSEVRGWGQDGYTFGSGTRLTVV.

This clonotype was seen ten or more times. This rearrangement joins TRBV7-2 to TRBJ2-3; D is undetermined. CDR1 and CDR2 from the germline V gene are SGHTA and FQGNSA. The CDR3 extends over 15 amino acids. V was pared by 1 base and J by 4 bases, with 12 bases between. The CDR3 DNA sequence: TGTGCCAGCAGCTTAGGTCTAGTTCGCCCAGATACGCAGTATTTT. It encodes CASSLGLVRPDTQYF. Using reference TRBV7-2 and TRBJ2-3 for the parts outside the CDR3, the full variable domain is GAGVSQSPSNKVTEKGKDVELRCDPISGHTALYWYRQSLGQGLEFLIYFQGNSAPDKSGLPSDRFSAERTGGSVSTLTIQRTQQEDSAVYLCASSLGLVRPDTQYFGPGTRLTVL.

In this sample, this clonotype turned up a few times. The chain uses TRBV12-2 and TRBJ2-5; the tabulated D call, TRBD1, remains unverified against the DNA. TRBV12-2 is classified as a pseudogene. The CDR3 runs 12 residues. The CDR3, as DNA: TGTGCAAGTCGCTACTGGGGGGAGACCCAGTACTTC. It specifies CASRYWGETQYF.

This clonotype was seen repeatedly, ten times or more. This chain uses TRBV20-1 with TRBJ1-2, with 7 positions matching TRBD1. CDR1 DFQATT and CDR2 SNEGSKA come from the germline V gene (reference sequence). Germline trimming cut 5 bases from V and 0 bases from J; bases unmatched to any gene: 3. The length of the CDR3 is 13 residues. Written as DNA, the CDR3 is TGCAGTGCTTGGACAGGAGCTAACTATGGCTACACCTTC. This encodes CSAWTGANYGYTF.